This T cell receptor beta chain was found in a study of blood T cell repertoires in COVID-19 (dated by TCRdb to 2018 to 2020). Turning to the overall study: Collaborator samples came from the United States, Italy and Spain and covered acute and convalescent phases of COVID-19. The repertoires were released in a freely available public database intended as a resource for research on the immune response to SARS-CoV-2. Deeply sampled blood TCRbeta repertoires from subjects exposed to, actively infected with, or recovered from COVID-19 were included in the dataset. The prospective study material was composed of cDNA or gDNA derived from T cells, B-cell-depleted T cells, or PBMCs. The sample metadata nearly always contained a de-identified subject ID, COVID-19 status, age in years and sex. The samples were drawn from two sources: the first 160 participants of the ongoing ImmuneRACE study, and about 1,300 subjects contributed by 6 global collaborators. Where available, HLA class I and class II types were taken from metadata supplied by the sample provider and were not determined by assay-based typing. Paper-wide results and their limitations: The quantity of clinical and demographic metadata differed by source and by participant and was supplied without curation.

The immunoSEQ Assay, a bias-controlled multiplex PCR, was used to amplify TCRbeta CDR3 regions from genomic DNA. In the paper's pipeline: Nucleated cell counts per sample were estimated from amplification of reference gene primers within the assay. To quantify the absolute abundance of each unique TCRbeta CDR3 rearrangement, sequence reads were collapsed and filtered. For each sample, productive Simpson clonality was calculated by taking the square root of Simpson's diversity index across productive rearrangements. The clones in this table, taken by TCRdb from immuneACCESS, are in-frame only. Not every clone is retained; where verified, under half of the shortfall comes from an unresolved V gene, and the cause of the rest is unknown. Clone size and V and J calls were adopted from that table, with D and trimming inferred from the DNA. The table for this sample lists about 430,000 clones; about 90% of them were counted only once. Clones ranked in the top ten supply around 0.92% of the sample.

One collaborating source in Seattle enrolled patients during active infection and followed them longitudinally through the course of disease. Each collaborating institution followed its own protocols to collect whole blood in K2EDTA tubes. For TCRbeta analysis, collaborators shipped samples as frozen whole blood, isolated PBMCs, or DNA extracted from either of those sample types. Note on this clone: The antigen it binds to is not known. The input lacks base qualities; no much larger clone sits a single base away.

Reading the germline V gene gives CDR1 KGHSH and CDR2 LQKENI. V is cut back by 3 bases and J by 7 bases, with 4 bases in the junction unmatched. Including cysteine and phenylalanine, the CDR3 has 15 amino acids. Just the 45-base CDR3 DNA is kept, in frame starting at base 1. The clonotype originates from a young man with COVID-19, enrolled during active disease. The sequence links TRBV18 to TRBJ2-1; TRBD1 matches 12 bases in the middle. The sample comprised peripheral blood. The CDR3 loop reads CASSPGTGGENEQFF. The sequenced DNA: TGTGCCAGCTCACCTGGGACAGGGGGCGAAAATGAGCAGTTCTTC.